A single sample is the source of the 3 T cell receptor beta chains below, sequenced in a study of blood T cells in healthy people across ages. A second roughly 6 to 11 cycle PCR used barcoded and J-beta primers. TCRdb passed the 5' RACE reads through MiXCR, listing each CDR3 protein once. In the table there are over 700,000 distinct CDR3 sequences, roughly 53% of which are singletons. Material: blood. These receptors all come from a man aged 80 or over in good health.

This sequence joins TRBV12-3 or TRBV12-4 and TRBJ2-3, with TRBD2 as a possible D gene (6 bases). V lost 6 bases and J lost 14, with 24 bases in between. This CDR3 comprises 14 residues. The CDR3 here is CASSLGDPGGYAYF. The CDR3 bases are TGTGCCAGCAGCCTAGGGGACCCCGGGGGATACGCGTATTTT.

This clonotype was found once. The V call is TRBV20-1, the J call TRBJ2-5, with unresolved D. Germline values: CDR1 DFQATT, CDR2 SNEGSKA (reference sequence). The CDR3 is 12 residues long. Trimming pared 1 base from V and 4 bases from J, leaving 7 bases between. The CDR3 coding sequence is TGCAGTGCTAGAGGGGAACGAGAGACCCAGTACTTC. The encoded protein is CSARGERETQYF.

The CDR3 DNA is TGTGCCACCAGTGATCCTACTAGCGGGACACAAGAGACCCAGTACTTC. Translation: CATSDPTSGTQETQYF. The V and J genes are TRBV24-1 and TRBJ2-5, with 10 bases lining up with TRBD2. The J segment lost 2 bases and the V segment lost 3 bases, leaving 5 bases of the junction unmatched. This CDR3 has 16 amino acids. The germline gives CDR1 KGHDR, CDR2 SFDVKD.